These 27 T cell receptor beta chains share one sample of origin, sequenced in a study of blood T cells in healthy people across ages. For the second PCR, which ran for roughly 6 to 12 cycles, a sample-barcoded 5' primer and a J-beta primer mix were used. Each CDR3 protein gets one entry after TCRdb re-called the 5' RACE reads with MiXCR. The sample shows about 780,000 distinct CDR3 sequences, around half of them seen only once. Source material: blood. Every receptor here comes from a man older than 75 in good health.

V gene TRBV7-9 combines with J gene TRBJ2-5, with a weak D call TRBD1 (5 bases). The end of the DNA is better explained by TRBJ2-7, so the J call may be wrong. Germline V gives CDR1 SEHNR, CDR2 FQNEAQ (reference sequence). CDR3 length: 13 residues. This CDR3 is CASSWGISYEQYF. DNA for the CDR3: TGTGCCAGCAGCTGGGGCATCTCCTACGAGCAGTACTTC.

The chain couples TRBV6-6 to TRBJ1-2, with TRBD1 matching over 7 bases. The CDR3 spans 14 residues. Looked up from germline, CDR1 is MNHNY and CDR2 is SVGAGI (reference sequence). V was clipped by 3 bases and J by 4 bases; unmatched bases: 5. CDR3 DNA: TGTGCCAGCAGTTATAGGACAGGCGGCTATGGCTACACCTTC. Its translation is CASSYRTGGYGYTF.

The chain joins TRBV28 to TRBJ2-5; 8 bases agree with TRBD2. The V gene's germline CDR1 is MDHEN and CDR2 SYDVKM. V shed 3 bases, J shed 5 bases, and the junction held 8 bases outside the gene matches. The CDR3 covers 15 residues. The CDR3 reads CASSFTGGPGETQYF. In DNA, the CDR3 is TGTGCCAGCAGTTTCACGGGAGGGCCGGGGGAGACCCAGTACTTC.

The rearrangement links TRBV28 to TRBJ1-1; D is undetermined. V was trimmed by 7 bases and J by 3 bases, leaving 18 bases between them. Germline V CDR1 and CDR2: MDHEN, SYDVKM. The CDR3 spans 15 residues. The CDR3 loop is CASTQTRAPYTEAFF. As DNA, the CDR3 is TGTGCCAGCACCCAAACCCGGGCTCCTTACACTGAAGCTTTCTTT.

V gene TRBV30 combines with J gene TRBJ2-7; D possibly uses TRBD1 or TRBD2 (5 bases each). Germline assignment: CDR1 GTSNPN and CDR2 SVGIG (reference sequence). V lost 3 bases to trimming and J lost 1 base, with 16 bases between them. The CDR3 contains 15 residues. CDR3 nucleotide sequence: TGTGCCTGGAGGCCTTCTCGGGACCAGTCCTACGAGCAGTACTTC. Its protein product is CAWRPSRDQSYEQYF.

This chain connects TRBV29-1 to TRBJ1-2; a possible D gene is TRBD1 (6 bases). In germline, CDR1 is SQVTM, CDR2 ANQGSEA. The CDR3 length is 14 residues. Trimming cost V 7 bases and J 8 bases, with 23 bases left between them. The CDR3 spells CSARLGAGRGGYTF. CDR3 DNA sequence: TGCAGCGCACGCCTGGGGGCAGGGCGGGGAGGCTACACCTTC.

For the CDR3, the DNA is TGTGCCAGCAGTTCCCTGGACCGGACTAGCGAGTCCTACGAGCAGTACTTC. Protein product: CASSSLDRTSESYEQYF. The genes are TRBV28 and TRBJ2-7, with 9 bases matching TRBD2. Germline CDR1 MDHEN, CDR2 SYDVKM. The CDR3 consists of 17 residues. Trimming removed 4 bases from V and 1 base from J; junction bases left unmatched: 11. The full variable domain, completed using reference TRBV28 and TRBJ2-7, is DVKVTQSSRYLVKRTGEKVFLECVQDMDHENMFWYRQDPGLGLRLIYFSYDVKMKEKGDIPEGYSVSREKKERFSLILESASTNQTSMYLCASSSLDRTSESYEQYFGPGTRLTVT.

V usage is TRBV5-5 and J usage is TRBJ2-4, with D perhaps TRBD2 (5 bases). The germline V and J ends were trimmed by 4 bases and 7 bases, with 12 bases remaining between them. In germline, CDR1 is SGHKS, CDR2 YYEKEE (reference sequence). The CDR3 has 13 residues. CDR3 amino acids: CASSPEVRNIQYF. Here the CDR3 DNA reads TGTGCCAGCAGCCCGGAGGTGAGGAACATTCAGTACTTC.

The chain employs TRBV12-3 or TRBV12-4 and TRBJ2-3, with D perhaps matching TRBD1 or TRBD2 (5 bases each). With 5 bases removed from V and 2 bases from J, the gap between germline ends came to 17 bases. There are 16 residues in the CDR3. The CDR3 protein is CASSALGRVPTDTQYF. CDR3 nucleotides: TGTGCCAGCAGTGCCCTGGGACGAGTGCCCACAGATACGCAGTATTTT.

This clonotype was found many times. This sequence joins TRBV11-2 and TRBJ2-1, with 11 positions matching TRBD2. V lost 1 base to trimming and J lost 6 bases; unmatched junction nucleotides: 2. CDR1 SGHAT and CDR2 FQNNGV come from the germline V gene. The CDR3 consists of 15 residues. The CDR3 nucleotides read TGTGCCAGCAGCTTAGTCCTAGCGGGAGGCAATGAGCAGTTCTTC. Amino acid sequence: CASSLVLAGGNEQFF.

This clonotype was seen a few times. The chain uses TRBV5-5 and TRBJ2-1; 9 bases align to TRBD2. The V and J ends lost 1 base and 7 bases, in that order; junction bases with no gene match: 9. Germline CDR1 is SGHKS and CDR2 is YYEKEE (reference sequence). The CDR3 extends over 16 amino acids. The CDR3 loop is CASSLLREGGGNEQFF. The CDR3 DNA reads TGTGCCAGCAGCTTGTTGCGGGAGGGTGGGGGAAATGAGCAGTTCTTC.

This chain joins TRBV29-1 and TRBJ1-2; the D gene is possibly TRBD1 (5 bases). The germline V and J ends were trimmed by 4 bases and 2 bases, with 14 bases remaining between them. In germline, CDR1 is SQVTM, CDR2 ANQGSEA. This CDR3 spans 14 amino acids. In DNA, the CDR3 is TGCAGCGTTGTGGGCGGGGGAGGCAACTATGGCTACACCTTC. It yields the protein CSVVGGGGNYGYTF.

V gene TRBV4-3 combines with J gene TRBJ2-3, with D perhaps matching TRBD1 (5 bases). V was pared by 2 bases and J by 5 bases, with 23 bases between. The CDR3 sequence is 18 residues long. Looked up from germline, CDR1 is LGHNA and CDR2 is YSLEER. CDR3 amino acids: CASSQTRLSPVGVDTQYF. The CDR3 DNA follows: TGCGCCAGCAGCCAAACGCGATTGTCCCCCGTAGGGGTAGATACGCAGTATTTT.

This clonotype was recorded many times. The chain uses TRBV15 and TRBJ2-5; 9 nucleotides match TRBD2. Germline CDR1 LNHNV, CDR2 YYDKDF (reference sequence). V trimming: 5 bases; J trimming: 2 bases; junction bases outside the gene matches: 6. CDR3 length: 15 residues. CDR3 bases: TGTGCCACCAGCGAGCCAGCGGGAGGACAAGAGACCCAGTACTTC. This sequence encodes CATSEPAGGQETQYF.

This chain uses TRBV2 with TRBJ2-7, with a tentative D call TRBD2 (5 bases). The length of the CDR3 is 13 residues. The V and J ends lost 3 bases and 7 bases respectively, with 13 bases between them. Germline V CDR1 and CDR2: SNHLY, FYNNEI. This chain's CDR3 is CASSELRGNEQYF. The DNA for the CDR3 is TGTGCCAGCAGTGAGCTCAGAGGGAATGAGCAGTACTTC. The whole variable domain, filled in from reference TRBV2 and TRBJ2-7, reads EPEVTQTPSHQVTQMGQEVILRCVPISNHLYFYWYRQILGQKVEFLVSFYNNEISEKSEIFDDQFSVERPDGSNFTLKIRSTKLEDSAMYFCASSELRGNEQYFGPGTRLTVT.

This clonotype was seen more than once but under ten times. The chain recombines TRBV7-9 with TRBJ1-2; D is perhaps TRBD1 (5 bases). From germline, CDR1 is SEHNR and CDR2 FQNEAQ (reference sequence). V lost 1 base and J 4 bases, leaving 10 bases between the germline ends. The CDR3 sequence is 14 residues long. The CDR3 coding sequence is TGTGCCAGCAGCTTAGAGGAGGGGTCCTATGGCTACACCTTC. Its protein is CASSLEEGSYGYTF.

This clonotype was detected ten times or more. CDR3 loop: CSAGLKDQPQHF. CDR3 nucleotides: TGCAGTGCTGGCTTAAAAGACCAGCCCCAGCATTTT. This chain uses TRBV29-1 with TRBJ1-5; no firm D call. The CDR3 loop spans 12 amino acids. CDR1 SQVTM and CDR2 ANQGSEA come from the germline V gene.

This sequence joins TRBV25-1 and TRBJ1-5; 7 bases map to TRBD1. The germline V gene has CDR1 MGHDK and CDR2 SYGVNS. With V trimmed by 2 bases and J by 5 bases, 3 bases remained unmatched. This CDR3 region has 14 residues. This CDR3 reads CASSEGQGDQPQHF. The CDR3 DNA is TGTGCCAGCAGTGAAGGCCAGGGGGATCAGCCCCAGCATTTT.

This clonotype was seen only once. V usage is TRBV12-3 or TRBV12-4 and J usage is TRBJ2-6, with 7 bases matching TRBD1. The J segment lost 0 bases and the V segment lost 5 bases, leaving 10 bases of the junction unmatched. CDR3 length: 18 residues. As DNA, the CDR3 is TGTGCCAGCAGTGTACCGGGACAGTTAGTCTCTGGGGCCAACGTCCTGACTTTC. Its translation: CASSVPGQLVSGANVLTF.

In its sample, this clonotype was seen a few times. The J gene is TRBJ2-7, the V gene TRBV20-1; TRBD2 agrees at 15 bases. Trimming took 0 bases from V and 4 from J; bases not matched to a gene: 4. Germline V gene lookup returns CDR1 DFQATT and CDR2 SNEGSKA (reference sequence). The CDR3 length is 16 residues. The chain's CDR3 is CSARDFGTSGRYEQYF. Written as DNA, the CDR3 is TGCAGTGCTAGAGATTTCGGGACTAGCGGGAGGTACGAGCAGTACTTC.

The rearrangement joins TRBV10-3 to TRBJ2-5; TRBD2 aligns across 12 bases. J lost 13 bases, V lost 2 bases, and 23 bases had no gene match. This CDR3 is 19 amino acids long. Germline-derived CDR1 and CDR2 are ENHRY and SYGVKD. The CDR3 is CAISEGLAGRSSSDNERYF. CDR3 DNA: TGTGCCATCAGTGAGGGACTAGCGGGACGTTCGAGCTCCGACAATGAGCGGTACTTC.

This chain links TRBV5-1 with TRBJ1-6; D is undetermined. This CDR3 comprises 12 residues. Trimming stripped 2 bases from V and 7 bases from J, with 4 bases between. Per germline, CDR1 SGHRS and CDR2 YFSETQ. CDR3 amino acids: CASSFLNSPLHF. The CDR3 region has the DNA TGCGCCAGCAGCTTCTTAAATTCACCCCTCCACTTT.

The rearrangement uses TRBV15 and TRBJ1-4; D may be TRBD1 (5 bases). V gave up 0 bases and J gave up 11 bases, with 19 bases separating them. This CDR3 is built from 16 residues. Germline V gene lookup returns CDR1 LNHNV and CDR2 YYDKDF (reference sequence). The CDR3 region is CATSRDHGGTIRKLFF. CDR3 sequence (DNA): TGTGCCACCAGCAGAGATCACGGCGGGACGATCCGCAAACTGTTTTTT.

The gene calls are TRBV4-3 and TRBJ2-1; TRBD2 aligns across 13 bases. This CDR3 spans 19 amino acids. Germline V gene lookup returns CDR1 LGHNA and CDR2 YSLEER. Unmatched junction bases numbered 13, after V lost 2 bases and J lost 6 bases. This CDR3 reads CASSQNPGTSGIQLNEQFF. Here the CDR3 DNA reads TGCGCCAGCAGCCAAAACCCGGGGACTAGCGGGATTCAACTCAATGAGCAGTTCTTC.

The CDR3: CATSSPLRFQETQYF. CDR3 bases: TGTGCCACCAGCAGTCCATTGAGGTTCCAAGAGACCCAGTACTTC. The chain combines TRBV15 with TRBJ2-5; no clear D. Germline-derived CDR1 and CDR2 are LNHNV and YYDKDF (reference sequence). The V end lost 3 bases, the J end lost 1 base, and 12 bases lay between the germline ends. The CDR3 runs to 15 residues. Supplemented by reference TRBV15 and TRBJ2-5, the full variable domain reads DAMVIQNPRYQVTQFGKPVTLSCSQTLNHNVMYWYQQKSSQAPKLLFHYYDKDFNNEADTPDNFQSRRPNTSFCFLDIRSPGLGDTAMYLCATSSPLRFQETQYFGPGTRLLVL.

CDR3 region: CASRDPGLAGGYTQYF. In DNA form, the CDR3 reads TGTGCCAGCAGGGATCCGGGACTAGCGGGAGGATATACGCAGTATTTT. The chain recombines TRBV28 with TRBJ2-3; 15 bases fit TRBD2. Germline V lookup: CDR1 MDHEN, CDR2 SYDVKM. There are 16 residues in the CDR3. The trim removed 6 bases at V and 7 bases at J, leaving 8 bases unmatched.

The gene calls are TRBV20-1 and TRBJ1-4; possible D gene TRBD1, 6 bases. Germline assignment: CDR1 DFQATT and CDR2 SNEGSKA (reference sequence). Trimming pared 2 bases from V and 8 bases from J, leaving 12 bases between. CDR3 length: 13 amino acids. For the CDR3, the DNA is TGCAGTGCTAGACGGGGGCTGGGGGAAAAACTGTTTTTT. Protein: CSARRGLGEKLFF.